One and the same sample provided the 29 T cell receptor beta chains below, sequenced in a study of blood T cell repertoires in COVID-19. This table comes from immunoSEQ multiplex PCR, and its TCRdb copy is limited to in-frame clones, with some not included. The table records some 250,000 clones, around 88% of them present only once. Sequences were obtained from peripheral blood. The receptors shown here come from a man in his forties or fifties with active or convalescent COVID-19.

The chain links TRBV7-3 to TRBJ2-1, with D tentatively TRBD1 (6 bases). Germline lookup yields CDR1 SGHTA and CDR2 FQGTGA. Deletions cut 1 base from V and 5 bases from J, with 6 bases between. The CDR3 totals 13 residues. DNA for the CDR3: TGTGCCAGCAGCTTAAACAGGGACAATGAGCAGTTCTTC. It specifies CASSLNRDNEQFF.

The chain links TRBV27 to TRBJ1-2, with D uncertain. Germline V gene sequence: CDR1 MNHEY, CDR2 SMNVEV (reference sequence). The CDR3 runs 13 residues. V lost 0 bases and J 7 bases, leaving 9 bases between the germline ends. The CDR3 loop is CASSLSEGGGYTF. The CDR3 DNA reads as TGTGCCAGCAGTTTATCCGAGGGCGGTGGCTACACCTTC.

This clone was detected only a few times. The rearrangement joins TRBV5-5 to TRBJ1-5; D remains unclear. Trimming took off 4 bases at V and 6 bases at J, with 20 bases between the two ends. CDR1 is SGHKS, CDR2 YYEKEE, per germline (reference sequence). This CDR3 is built from 16 residues. CDR3 sequence (DNA): TGTGCCAGCAGCCACACGGGAGGCGGGTCGGGTCAGCCCCAGCATTTT. Protein sequence: CASSHTGGGSGQPQHF.

The gene calls are TRBV5-1 and TRBJ1-3; D is undetermined. This CDR3 has 16 residues. CDR1 is SGHRS, CDR2 YFSETQ, per germline. V lost 0 bases to trimming and J lost 4 bases, with 14 bases between them. The CDR3 is CASSLGIASFGNTIYF. CDR3 bases: TGCGCCAGCAGCTTGGGTATAGCTTCCTTCGGAAACACCATATATTTT.

This clone was recorded once. The J gene is TRBJ1-5, the V gene TRBV18, with D uncertain. Germline assignment: CDR1 KGHSH and CDR2 LQKENI. The CDR3 covers 14 residues. V was pared by 2 bases and J by 3 bases, with 8 bases between. The CDR3 is CASSPGEINQPQHF. The CDR3 nucleotides are TGTGCCAGCTCACCAGGGGAGATCAATCAGCCCCAGCATTTT.

This chain links TRBV29-1 with TRBJ2-3, with TRBD2 matching over 8 bases. Per germline, CDR1 SQVTM and CDR2 ANQGSEA. The CDR3 covers 14 residues. V was clipped by 1 base and J by 5 bases; unmatched bases: 5. CDR3 DNA: TGCAGCGTTGAAGGGCGGGAGGCGGTAGATACGCAGTATTTT. Amino acids: CSVEGREAVDTQYF.

The V call is TRBV11-3, the J call TRBJ1-1; TRBD1 agrees at 8 bases. Losses at the gene ends were 10 bases for V and 6 bases for J; bases not matched to a gene: 13. CDR1 is SGHNT, CDR2 YENEEA, per germline. The CDR3 is 14 residues long. The CDR3 nucleotides are TGTGCCACCCAGCAGGGGACAGGAATCTCTGAAGCTTTCTTT. This encodes CATQQGTGISEAFF.

This rearrangement joins TRBV12-3 or TRBV12-4 to TRBJ1-1; D call uncertain. Trimming left V 6 bases short and J 5 bases short, with 13 bases between. The CDR3 spans 13 residues. CDR3 loop: CASSLNPRTEAFF. Here the CDR3 DNA reads TGTGCCAGCAGCCTAAATCCCAGGACTGAAGCTTTCTTT.

The chain joins TRBV30 to TRBJ1-1; 8 bases map to TRBD1. The V gene's germline CDR1 is GTSNPN and CDR2 SVGIG (reference sequence). This CDR3 spans 16 amino acids. Trimming cost V 2 bases and J 1 base; bases outside gene matches: 9. CDR3 nucleotides: TGTGCCTGGAGTTTTTCGCCAGGGACAGGGAACACTGAAGCTTTCTTT. Protein sequence: CAWSFSPGTGNTEAFF.

The chain joins TRBV18 to TRBJ2-7; D perhaps matches TRBD2 (5 bases). CDR1 is KGHSH and CDR2 is LQKENI in the germline V gene. CDR3 length equals 13 residues. V was trimmed by 3 bases and J by 2 bases, leaving 8 bases between them. The CDR3 sequence is CASSPGETYEQYF. CDR3 bases: TGTGCCAGCTCACCGGGAGAGACCTACGAGCAGTACTTC.

V and J are TRBV5-1 and TRBJ2-1; TRBD2 aligns across 13 bases. The CDR3 sequence is 16 residues long. The junction had 6 bases not matched to a gene; V was cut back by 6 bases and J by 3 bases. Germline values: CDR1 SGHRS, CDR2 YFSETQ. This chain's CDR3 is CASMGLAGTSYNEQFF. CDR3 coding DNA: TGCGCCAGCATGGGACTAGCGGGGACCAGCTACAATGAGCAGTTCTTC.

The rearrangement joins TRBV10-1 to TRBJ2-2, with TRBD2 matching over 11 bases. V shed 2 bases, J shed 4 bases, and the junction held 21 bases outside the gene matches. Germline CDR1 and CDR2: WNHNN and SYGVQD (reference sequence). The CDR3 consists of 22 residues. The CDR3 region is CASSEVPPELAGAGSGTGELFF. CDR3 bases: TGCGCCAGCAGTGAGGTCCCTCCCGAACTAGCGGGAGCTGGGTCGGGCACCGGGGAGCTGTTTTTT.

The chain carries TRBV11-2 and TRBJ2-5; D might be TRBD1 (6 bases). The V end lost 5 bases, the J end lost 9 bases, and 16 bases lay between the germline ends. Germline CDR1 and CDR2: SGHAT and FQNNGV. The CDR3 loop spans 13 amino acids. CDR3 sequence: CASSTGEHRAQYF. CDR3 DNA: TGTGCCAGCAGCACCGGGGAACACAGGGCCCAGTACTTC.

The chain couples TRBV2 to TRBJ2-7; 7 bases match TRBD1. CDR3 length: 15 residues. Germline loops: CDR1 SNHLY, CDR2 FYNNEI. J gave up 3 bases and V 3 bases, and 8 bases lay outside the gene matches. CDR3 sequence (DNA): TGTGCCAGCAGTGACCCGCGACAGGGAAACTACGAGCAGTACTTC. Amino acids: CASSDPRQGNYEQYF.

The gene calls are TRBV28 and TRBJ2-2, with D uncertain. The V end was cut by 7 bases, the J end by 2 bases, with 8 bases between. CDR1 and CDR2 (germline): MDHEN, SYDVKM. This CDR3 is 13 amino acids long. The chain's CDR3 is CASTLGNTGELFF. CDR3 DNA: TGTGCCAGCACCCTGGGCAACACCGGGGAGCTGTTTTTT.

The rearrangement uses TRBV27 and TRBJ1-2, with D possibly TRBD1 on 6 matching bases. Trimming cost V 5 bases and J 5 bases, with 12 bases left between them. The CDR3 sequence is 13 residues long. Looked up from germline, CDR1 is MNHEY and CDR2 is SMNVEV (reference sequence). This chain's CDR3 is CASSPGTPYGYTF. The CDR3 coding sequence is TGTGCCAGCAGTCCCGGGACACCATATGGCTACACCTTC.

This sequence joins TRBV10-1 and TRBJ2-5, with a weak D call TRBD2 (5 bases). The CDR3 runs 15 residues. V gave up 0 bases and J gave up 5 bases, with 13 bases separating them. Germline V lookup: CDR1 WNHNN, CDR2 SYGVQD (reference sequence). The CDR3 region is CASSESGLAGETQYF. Here the CDR3 DNA reads TGCGCCAGCAGTGAGTCGGGCCTAGCTGGGGAGACCCAGTACTTC.

The V gene is TRBV6-6, the J gene TRBJ2-7, with 7 bases that match TRBD2. V shed 7 bases, J shed 3 bases, and the junction held 12 bases outside the gene matches. From germline, CDR1 is MNHNY and CDR2 SVGAGI (reference sequence). This CDR3 comprises 15 residues. CDR3 amino acids: CASTPGRGWFYEQYF. DNA of the CDR3: TGTGCCAGCACCCCGGGGAGGGGATGGTTCTACGAGCAGTACTTC.

A few counts support this clone. This sequence joins TRBV27 and TRBJ1-5; 11 nucleotides agree with TRBD1. The CDR3 has 15 residues. J gave up 7 bases and V 3 bases, and 5 bases lay outside the gene matches. Germline V gives CDR1 MNHEY, CDR2 SMNVEV (reference sequence). The chain's CDR3 is CASSFSGTGGQPQHF. The CDR3 bases are TGTGCCAGCAGTTTTTCCGGGACAGGGGGACAGCCCCAGCATTTT.

The genes are TRBV9 and TRBJ1-1; 7 bases map to TRBD1. This CDR3 region has 15 residues. Per the germline V gene, CDR1 is SGDLS and CDR2 is YYNGEE. The junction had 11 bases not matched to a gene; V was cut back by 5 bases and J by 4 bases. The CDR3 DNA reads TGTGCCAGCAGTCCACAGACAGGGTTTGGCACTGAAGCTTTCTTT. Residues: CASSPQTGFGTEAFF.

The chain recombines TRBV11-2 with TRBJ2-7; 8 positions agree with TRBD2. Losses at the gene ends were 1 base for V and 3 bases for J; bases not matched to a gene: 5. Germline assignment: CDR1 SGHAT and CDR2 FQNNGV. CDR3 size: 15 residues. The CDR3 sequence is CASSLASGGLYEQYF. In nucleotides, the CDR3 is TGTGCCAGCAGCTTAGCCAGCGGGGGACTCTACGAGCAGTACTTC.

The chain uses TRBV27 and TRBJ1-6; D is uncertain. In germline, CDR1 is MNHEY, CDR2 SMNVEV (reference sequence). The CDR3 consists of 17 residues. V was shortened by 6 bases and J by 0 bases, with 15 bases between the two germline ends. CDR3 nucleotide sequence: TGTGCCAGCAGCCGAAAGCCCCCGAGCTCCTATAATTCACCCCTCCACTTT. It is translated as CASSRKPPSSYNSPLHF.

V and J are TRBV29-1 and TRBJ1-1; D not resolved. The germline gives CDR1 SQVTM, CDR2 ANQGSEA. CDR3 size: 12 residues. V was cut by 3 bases and J by 6 bases, with 11 bases left in between. The CDR3: CSVEALGAEAFF. CDR3 nucleotide sequence: TGCAGCGTTGAGGCCCTGGGCGCTGAAGCTTTCTTT.

J is TRBJ1-1 and V is TRBV7-2; 7 nucleotides match TRBD1. The CDR3 contains 14 residues. Germline lookup yields CDR1 SGHTA and CDR2 FQGNSA. After removal of 5 bases from V and 10 bases from J, the junction contained 13 bases not matched to a gene. The CDR3 DNA reads TGTGCCAGCAGCCCCGGGACAGTCGGTGGCACAGCTTTCTTT. Its protein is CASSPGTVGGTAFF. Full variable domain (missing parts from reference TRBV7-2 and TRBJ1-1): GAGVSQSPSNKVTEKGKDVELRCDPISGHTALYWYRQSLGQGLEFLIYFQGNSAPDKSGLPSDRFSAERTGGSVSTLTIQRTQQEDSAVYLCASSPGTVGGTAFFGQGTRLTVV.

This chain joins TRBV27 and TRBJ2-3; D is perhaps TRBD1 (6 bases). CDR1 MNHEY and CDR2 SMNVEV come from the germline V gene (reference sequence). Trimming stripped 5 bases from V and 6 bases from J, with 15 bases between. The CDR3 is 14 amino acids. CDR3 protein: CASSPQDRGDTQYF. The CDR3 nucleotides read TGTGCCAGCAGTCCCCAGGACAGAGGTGATACGCAGTATTTT.

The V and J genes are TRBV5-1 and TRBJ2-5, with 9 bases identical to TRBD1. CDR3 length: 14 residues. V was pared by 4 bases and J by 5 bases, with 6 bases of the junction left unmatched. Germline CDR1 SGHRS, CDR2 YFSETQ. The CDR3 DNA is TGCGCCAGCAGCACTAGGGACAGGGAGGAGACCCAGTACTTC. Amino acid sequence: CASSTRDREETQYF.

The genes are TRBV19 and TRBJ1-6; possible D gene TRBD1, 5 bases. Germline assignment: CDR1 LNHDA and CDR2 SQIVND (reference sequence). The CDR3 consists of 17 residues. Trimming took off 6 bases at V and 4 bases at J, with 19 bases between the two ends. The CDR3: CASRSPDRQIYNSPLHF. The CDR3 DNA reads TGTGCCAGTAGATCCCCCGACCGACAGATATATAATTCACCCCTCCACTTT.

The chain joins TRBV7-8 to TRBJ1-4, with D perhaps TRBD1 (6 bases). V lost 4 bases, J lost 8 bases, and 14 bases lay in between. This CDR3 spans 14 amino acids. In germline, CDR1 is SGHVS, CDR2 FQNEAQ. CDR3 nucleotides: TGTGCCAGCAGCTCAGGGGCGATAGGGGAAAAACTGTTTTTT. Protein product: CASSSGAIGEKLFF.

This chain uses TRBV28 with TRBJ1-2; 9 bases fit TRBD1. The V gene's germline CDR1 is MDHEN and CDR2 SYDVKM. The ends lost 3 bases at V and 4 bases at J; junction bases unmatched: 12. The length of the CDR3 is 17 residues. The CDR3 loop is CASSFLVPGQGFYGYTF. CDR3 in DNA: TGTGCCAGCAGTTTCCTAGTCCCGGGACAGGGTTTCTATGGCTACACCTTC.